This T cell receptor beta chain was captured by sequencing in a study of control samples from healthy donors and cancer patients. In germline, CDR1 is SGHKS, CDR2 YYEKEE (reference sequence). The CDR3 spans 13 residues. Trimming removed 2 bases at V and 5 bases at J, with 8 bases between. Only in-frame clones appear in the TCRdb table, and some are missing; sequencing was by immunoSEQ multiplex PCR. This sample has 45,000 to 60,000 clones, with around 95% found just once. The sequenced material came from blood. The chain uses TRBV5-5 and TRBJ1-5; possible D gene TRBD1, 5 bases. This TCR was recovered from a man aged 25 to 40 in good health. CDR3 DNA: TGTGCCAGCAGCTTCAAAGGGGATCAGCCCCAGCATTTT. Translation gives CASSFKGDQPQHF. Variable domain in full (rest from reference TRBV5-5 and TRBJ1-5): DAGVTQSPTHLIKTRGQQVTLRCSPISGHKSVSWYQQVLGQGPQFIFQYYEKEERGRGNFPDRFSARQFPNYSSELNVNALLLGDSALYLCASSFKGDQPQHFGDGTRLSIL.